The 26 T cell receptor beta chains reported below all come from one sample, sequenced in a study of OX40 agonist ivuxolimab in advanced cancers. Sequenced by immunoSEQ multiplex PCR; TCRdb stores in-frame clones only, minus some. The profile covers about 75,000 clones, with 85% appearing a single time and under 20% taken by the ten largest. The sample consisted of CD4+ or CD8+ T cells sorted from blood, taken in a trial of the OX40 agonist ivuxolimab. These receptors all stem from an adult with an advanced solid tumor such as melanoma, head and neck, liver or kidney cancer.

The genes are TRBV2 and TRBJ2-1; D gene uncertain. The CDR3 is 16 residues long. V was shortened by 6 bases and J by 1 base, with 16 bases between the two germline ends. Germline V gene data show CDR1 as SNHLY and CDR2 as FYNNEI. The CDR3 DNA reads as TGTGCCAGCAGGGCGACGGTGGGCAGTTCCTACAATGAGCAGTTCTTC. As protein: CASRATVGSSYNEQFF.

V and J are TRBV7-9 and TRBJ2-6; D is ambiguous. CDR1 SEHNR and CDR2 FQNEAQ come from the germline V gene (reference sequence). V gave up 1 base and J gave up 0 bases, with 7 bases separating them. The CDR3 covers 16 residues. The DNA for the CDR3 is TGTGCCAGCAGCTTAGGGGCCAGCTCTGGGGCCAACGTCCTGACTTTC. Residues: CASSLGASSGANVLTF.

This clone turned up a few times. This chain connects TRBV18 to TRBJ1-2, with D hard to call. V was trimmed by 4 bases and J by 3 bases, leaving 9 bases between them. The V gene's germline CDR1 is KGHSH and CDR2 LQKENI. This CDR3 has 13 residues. CDR3 protein: CASSRELDYGYTF. CDR3 bases: TGTGCCAGCTCACGGGAGTTGGACTATGGCTACACCTTC.

As concerns this clone: This sample also contains other DNA sequences that code for the same CDR3. V usage is TRBV28 and J usage is TRBJ1-1, with TRBD1 matching over 7 bases. Germline CDR1 MDHEN, CDR2 SYDVKM. V lost 4 bases, J lost 4 bases, and 12 bases stayed unmatched. CDR3 length: 16 residues. The CDR3 coding sequence is TGTGCCAGCAGTTCCTTAATCGGTAGGGGGCCCACTGAAGCTTTCTTT. Its protein is CASSSLIGRGPTEAFF.

The count of this clone is one. The chain employs TRBV10-3 and TRBJ2-1; 9 bases are a match to TRBD1. CDR1 and CDR2 from the germline V gene are ENHRY and SYGVKD. CDR3 length: 14 residues. V dropped 3 bases and J dropped 7; count of bases not matched to a gene: 4. The CDR3 nucleotides read TGTGCCATCAGTGACCGGACAGGGGAGAATGAGCAGTTCTTC. Protein: CAISDRTGENEQFF.

The chain joins TRBV28 to TRBJ1-5, with D tentatively TRBD1 (5 bases). The V end lost 7 bases, the J end lost 5 bases, and 12 bases lay between the germline ends. This CDR3 is 13 amino acids long. Germline lookup yields CDR1 MDHEN and CDR2 SYDVKM. The CDR3 coding sequence is TGTGCCAGCACCCTCTCCAGGGATCAGCCCCAGCATTTT. Translated: CASTLSRDQPQHF. The variable domain in full, completed from reference TRBV28 and TRBJ1-5, reads DVKVTQSSRYLVKRTGEKVFLECVQDMDHENMFWYRQDPGLGLRLIYFSYDVKMKEKGDIPEGYSVSREKKERFSLILESASTNQTSMYLCASTLSRDQPQHFGDGTRLSIL.

V is TRBV7-9 and J is TRBJ2-1; 9 bases line up with TRBD1. The CDR3 sequence is 17 residues long. Germline CDR1 reads SEHNR; CDR2 reads FQNEAQ (reference sequence). The junction had 13 bases not matched to a gene; V was cut back by 2 bases and J by 8 bases. The CDR3 coding sequence is TGTGCCAGCAGCTTATACGGAGAACAGGGGGCGCAAGATGAGCAGTTCTTC. Translation: CASSLYGEQGAQDEQFF.

As to this clone: One end of the junction varies from germline; a read error may be responsible. The chain has TRBV6-5 and TRBJ2-1; D is uncertain. The germline V gene has CDR1 MNHEY and CDR2 SVGAGI. There are 14 residues in the CDR3. CDR3 DNA: TGTGCCAGCAGGGCCCCGAGCTCCTACAATGAGCAATTCTTC. Translated: CASRAPSSYNEQFF.

The CDR3, as DNA: TGTGCCACCAGCAGAGAGAACCGTAGGAATGAAAAACTGTTTTTT. This codes for CATSRENRRNEKLFF. The chain employs TRBV15 and TRBJ1-4, with unresolved D. The CDR3 covers 15 residues. The germline gives CDR1 LNHNV, CDR2 YYDKDF (reference sequence). Between the trimmed V and J ends, which lost 0 bases and 5 bases, there was a span of 10 bases.

The chain uses TRBV7-2 and TRBJ2-7; no clear D. V dropped 0 bases and J dropped 0 bases, with 9 bases sitting between them. The CDR3 extends over 15 amino acids. Germline CDR1 reads SGHTA; CDR2 reads FQGNSA. For the CDR3, the DNA is TGTGCCAGCAGCTTAGCATTTGGCAGCTCCTACGAGCAGTACTTC. This sequence encodes CASSLAFGSSYEQYF.

CDR3 region: CASSLGTGREETQYF. The CDR3 DNA is TGCGCCAGCAGCTTGGGGACAGGGAGGGAAGAGACCCAGTACTTC. The V and J genes are TRBV5-1 and TRBJ2-5; a weak D match, TRBD1 (8 bases). Germline V gene data show CDR1 as SGHRS and CDR2 as YFSETQ. This CDR3 spans 15 amino acids. The ends were cut back, 0 bases at V and 3 bases at J, with 12 bases in the middle.

The V gene is TRBV13, the J gene TRBJ2-3, with D unclear. CDR3 length: 13 amino acids. From germline, CDR1 is PRHDT and CDR2 FYEKMQ (reference sequence). Trimming removed 5 bases from V and 2 bases from J, with 8 bases in between. The CDR3 loop is CASSPLNTDTQYF. The DNA for the CDR3 is TGTGCCAGCAGCCCTTTGAACACAGATACGCAGTATTTT.

The V call is TRBV19, the J call TRBJ2-7; 8 nucleotides align to TRBD2. The CDR3 is 16 amino acids. V lost 4 bases to trimming and J lost 2 bases; unmatched junction nucleotides: 10. The germline V gene encodes CDR1 LNHDA and CDR2 SQIVND (reference sequence). The CDR3 loop is CASSTTIAGSPYEQYF. CDR3 nucleotides: TGTGCCAGTAGTACCACGATAGCGGGATCTCCCTACGAGCAGTACTTC.

The J gene is TRBJ2-1, the V gene TRBV9; 13 nucleotides match TRBD2. This CDR3 has 17 residues. Losses at the gene ends were 4 bases for V and 0 bases for J; bases not matched to a gene: 4. The germline V gene encodes CDR1 SGDLS and CDR2 YYNGEE. CDR3 residues: CASSPRTSGSSYNEQFF. The CDR3 DNA is TGTGCCAGCAGCCCTCGGACTAGCGGGAGCTCCTACAATGAGCAGTTCTTC. The full variable domain, rest sourced from reference TRBV9 and TRBJ2-1, is DSGVTQTPKHLITATGQRVTLRCSPRSGDLSVYWYQQSLDQGLQFLIQYYNGEERAKGNILERFSAQQFPDLHSELNLSSLELGDSALYFCASSPRTSGSSYNEQFFGPGTRLTVL.

This clone was seen only once. The genes are TRBV19 and TRBJ1-2; 8 nucleotides line up with TRBD1. V lost 6 bases to trimming and J lost 9 bases; unmatched junction nucleotides: 12. The CDR3 covers 14 residues. CDR1 is LNHDA and CDR2 is SQIVND in the germline V gene (reference sequence). The CDR3 loop is CASRGTGGLRSYTF. CDR3 in DNA: TGTGCCAGTAGAGGGACAGGAGGACTTAGGAGCTACACCTTC.

This clone was recorded a few times. In DNA form, the CDR3 reads TGTGCCAGCTCACCAAGGAGAGGACAGAACACCGGGGAGCTGTTTTTT. The encoded protein is CASSPRRGQNTGELFF. The chain is built from TRBV18 and TRBJ2-2; maybe TRBD1 (5 bases). The germline V and J ends were trimmed by 2 bases and 1 base, with 11 bases remaining between them. Germline CDR1 is KGHSH and CDR2 is LQKENI. The CDR3 totals 16 residues.

In the case of this clone: Additional DNA sequences in this sample encode the identical CDR3. The J gene is TRBJ2-7, the V gene TRBV5-1; TRBD1 is a possible D gene (6 bases). V was trimmed by 2 bases and J by 2 bases, leaving 11 bases between them. This CDR3 has 14 amino acids. Germline V CDR1 and CDR2: SGHRS, YFSETQ. CDR3 DNA: TGCGCCAGCAGCTTCTTAGGGGGAACCTACGAGCAGTACTTC. This translates into CASSFLGGTYEQYF.

This chain links TRBV27 with TRBJ2-7; 9 nucleotides match TRBD2. CDR3 length: 13 amino acids. Germline CDR1 reads MNHEY; CDR2 reads SMNVEV (reference sequence). Germline trimming cut 6 bases from V and 5 bases from J; bases unmatched to any gene: 5. The CDR3 sequence: CASSLAGVNEQYF. The CDR3 DNA follows: TGTGCCAGCAGCTTAGCGGGAGTAAACGAGCAGTACTTC.

The V call is TRBV6-1, the J call TRBJ2-7, with D possibly matching TRBD2 (5 bases). Germline CDR1 is MNHNS and CDR2 is SASEGT. The CDR3 contains 14 residues. V lost 0 bases, J lost 7 bases, and 13 bases lay in between. The DNA for the CDR3 is TGTGCCAGCAGTGAAGCGCTAATATCGGGGGAGCAGTACTTC. This sequence encodes CASSEALISGEQYF.

The gene calls are TRBV28 and TRBJ2-3; D unclear. Trimming removed 6 bases at V and 3 bases at J, with 7 bases between. The CDR3 consists of 12 residues. Germline values: CDR1 MDHEN, CDR2 SYDVKM. As DNA, the CDR3 is TGTGCCAGCAGCTGGGCTACAGATACGCAGTATTTT. Translating gives CASSWATDTQYF.

The chain has TRBV11-2 and TRBJ2-7; 7 bases match TRBD2. The germline V gene has CDR1 SGHAT and CDR2 FQNNGV. V gave up 3 bases and J gave up 0 bases; unmatched junction bases: 2. This CDR3 is 14 amino acids long. The CDR3 is CASSLERDSYEQYF. In DNA, the CDR3 is TGTGCCAGCAGCTTGGAGCGGGACTCCTACGAGCAGTACTTC.

The rearrangement joins TRBV7-9 to TRBJ2-7; 10 bases line up with TRBD2. The V segment lost 2 bases and the J segment 4 bases; nucleotides outside the gene matches: 17. CDR1 is SEHNR, CDR2 FQNEAQ, per germline (reference sequence). CDR3 length: 19 residues. CDR3: CASSLREGRNGLADYEQYF. The CDR3 DNA reads as TGTGCCAGCAGCTTAAGGGAGGGGCGAAATGGACTAGCGGATTACGAGCAGTACTTC.

The chain has TRBV18 and TRBJ2-1; 9 positions agree with TRBD2. The CDR3 loop spans 15 amino acids. The V gene's germline CDR1 is KGHSH and CDR2 LQKENI. V was clipped by 3 bases and J by 6 bases; unmatched bases: 6. The CDR3, as DNA: TGTGCCAGCTCACCGATGGCTAGCGGGACCAATGAGCAGTTCTTC. Residues: CASSPMASGTNEQFF. Full variable domain (rest looked up from reference TRBV18 and TRBJ2-1): NAGVMQNPRHLVRRRGQEARLRCSPMKGHSHVYWYRQLPEEGLKFMVYLQKENIIDESGMPKERFSAEFPKEGPSILRIQQVVRGDSAAYFCASSPMASGTNEQFFGPGTRLTVL.

The V and J genes are TRBV9 and TRBJ2-5; 7 bases line up with TRBD1. J gave up 5 bases and V 3 bases, and 10 bases lay outside the gene matches. Germline V gives CDR1 SGDLS, CDR2 YYNGEE. The CDR3 is 15 amino acids. The CDR3 bases are TGTGCCAGCAGCGCCCAGACAGGGTTAGGGGAGACCCAGTACTTC. Its protein is CASSAQTGLGETQYF.

The chain uses TRBV2 and TRBJ1-3; D is unresolved. The V end lost 4 bases, the J end lost 5 bases, and 6 bases lay between the germline ends. The CDR3 runs to 12 residues. From germline, CDR1 is SNHLY and CDR2 FYNNEI. The CDR3 DNA follows: TGTGCCAGCAGTGTAGAACGAAACACCATATATTTT. Residues: CASSVERNTIYF.

The rearrangement uses TRBV28 and TRBJ1-1; TRBD1 might be the D (5 bases). This CDR3 is built from 14 residues. Germline V lookup: CDR1 MDHEN, CDR2 SYDVKM. The V gene lost 6 bases and the J gene lost 2 bases, with 13 bases spanning the gap. In DNA, the CDR3 is TGTGCCAGCAGCGCCGGGACGGTTAACACTGAAGCTTTCTTT. Amino acid sequence: CASSAGTVNTEAFF.